These 12 T cell receptor beta chains came from one sample sequenced in a study of Tregs in tolerant kidney transplant recipients. Assay: immunoSEQ multiplex PCR; the TCRdb copy retains only in-frame clones and omits some. The table for this sample gives roughly 50,000 clones. Sample: CD4+ T cells from blood, taken before the transplant. The receptors were sampled from a human donor who received a combined kidney and bone marrow transplant.

As to this clone: The CDR3 extends 3 residues past the end of the read, so its final part is completed from the germline J gene. The chain carries TRBV5-4 and TRBJ1-6; 9 bases agree with TRBD1. Germline V gives CDR1 SGHNT, CDR2 YYREEE (reference sequence). With 5 bases clipped from V and 7 bases from J, the junction kept 7 bases outside the gene matches. The CDR3 spans 15 residues. CDR3 bases read: TGTGCCAGCAGGGGACGACAGGGGGACAATTCACCC. Translated: CASRGRQGDNSP. The full-length CDR3 reads as CASRGRQGDNSPLHF.

A remark on this clone: The CDR3 end lies 3 residues beyond the end of the read and is filled in from the germline J gene. V usage is TRBV5-5 and J usage is TRBJ2-5; 8 nucleotides agree with TRBD1. The germline CDR1 and CDR2 sequences are SGHKS and YYEKEE (reference sequence). The V segment lost 0 bases and the J segment 4 bases; nucleotides outside the gene matches: 5. The CDR3 has 15 amino acids. CDR3 protein: CASSLGQGKGETQYF. Partial CDR3 DNA: TGTGCCAGCAGCTTGGGACAGGGGAAGGGAGAGACC.

As regards this clone: The read terminates 3 residues ahead of where the CDR3 ends, so the germline J gene completes it. V usage is TRBV19 and J usage is TRBJ1-3; 8 bases line up with TRBD1. The CDR3 covers 18 residues. With V trimmed by 9 bases and J by 0 bases, 16 bases remained unmatched. Germline V CDR1 and CDR2: LNHDA, SQIVND (reference sequence). Incomplete CDR3 DNA: TGTGCCAGCCGGACAGGGACCAGCGAGCTTATCTCTGGAAACACC. Its protein is CASRTGTSELISGNT. The CDR3, in full, reads CASRTGTSELISGNTIYF.

On this clone: The CDR3 extends 3 residues past the end of the read, so its final part is completed from the germline J gene. V and J are TRBV19 and TRBJ2-2, with a tentative D call TRBD2 (6 bases). Germline V lookup: CDR1 LNHDA, CDR2 SQIVND (reference sequence). Trimming pared 1 base from V and 1 base from J, leaving 19 bases between. This CDR3 region has 19 residues. This CDR3 is CASSIVVAYLRGNTGELFF. CDR3 bases read: TGTGCCAGTAGTATAGTTGTGGCGTACTTGCGGGGGAACACCGGGGAG.

About this clone: The read ends 3 residues early relative to the CDR3; the germline J gene fills the gap. The chain is built from TRBV20-1 and TRBJ1-5; 9 bases are a match to TRBD1. Germline V gene sequence: CDR1 DFQATT, CDR2 SNEGSKA (reference sequence). The CDR3 has 14 residues. Trimming cost V 5 bases and J 3 bases; bases outside gene matches: 5. The DNA read from the CDR3 is TGCAGTGCTGGGTTACAGGGGGCCAATCAGCCC. Its protein is CSAGLQGANQP. The entire CDR3 reads CSAGLQGANQPQHF.

CDR3: CASSDGTDTQETQYF. CDR3 DNA (partial): TGCGCCAGCAGTGACGGGACAGACACCCAAGAGACC. The rearrangement uses TRBV5-1 and TRBJ2-5, with 7 positions matching TRBD1. The CDR3 extends 3 residues past the end of the read, so its final part is completed from the germline J gene. This CDR3 is built from 15 residues. Germline trimming cut 5 bases from V and 1 base from J; bases unmatched to any gene: 8. Germline CDR1 and CDR2: SGHRS and YFSETQ.

As concerns this clone: The read comes to an end 3 residues before the CDR3 does, leaving the germline J gene to fill in the end. This chain links TRBV7-2 with TRBJ2-3; D gene ambiguous. The V and J ends lost 2 bases and 4 bases respectively, with 4 bases between them. Germline V CDR1 and CDR2: SGHTA, FQGNSA. The CDR3 length is 12 residues. The CDR3 loop is CASSLFSDTQYF. The part of the CDR3 DNA that was read is TGTGCCAGCAGCTTATTCTCAGATACG.

On this clone itself: Read sequence stops 3 residues before the CDR3 end, and the germline J gene provides the missing end. V usage is TRBV7-2 and J usage is TRBJ1-4, with a possible D match to TRBD1 (5 bases). The germline V gene has CDR1 SGHTA and CDR2 FQGNSA. V was pared by 2 bases and J by 8 bases, with 12 bases between. This CDR3 is 14 amino acids long. The part of the CDR3 DNA that was read is TGTGCCAGCAGCTTACAGGGACTAGAAGAAAAA. This encodes CASSLQGLEEK. The whole CDR3 is CASSLQGLEEKLFF.

With regard to this clone: Sequencing ends 3 residues short of the CDR3 end; the germline J gene provides the rest. The chain couples TRBV18 to TRBJ2-2; 8 nucleotides agree with TRBD1. V shed 2 bases, J shed 4 bases, and the junction held 3 bases outside the gene matches. The CDR3 is made up of 15 amino acids. Looked up from germline, CDR1 is KGHSH and CDR2 is LQKENI. The CDR3 here is CASSPDRGGTGELFF. The DNA read from the CDR3 is TGTGCCAGCTCACCAGACAGGGGCGGCACCGGGGAG. The complete variable domain, with remaining parts taken from reference TRBV18 and TRBJ2-2, reads NAGVMQNPRHLVRRRGQEARLRCSPMKGHSHVYWYRQLPEEGLKFMVYLQKENIIDESGMPKERFSAEFPKEGPSILRIQQVVRGDSAAYFCASSPDRGGTGELFFGEGSRLTVL.

About this clone itself: Coverage ceases 3 residues before the CDR3 finishes, and the germline J gene fills in the end. The V and J genes are TRBV7-6 and TRBJ1-4, with 11 bases matching TRBD1. CDR1 is SGHVS, CDR2 FNYEAQ, per germline. The V segment lost 5 bases and the J segment 8 bases; nucleotides outside the gene matches: 7. The CDR3 length is 15 residues. The CDR3 DNA, read in part, is TGTGCCAGCAGCCAAGGACAGGGGGCGGACGAAAAA. Protein product: CASSQGQGADEK. The whole CDR3 protein reads CASSQGQGADEKLFF.

As concerns this clone: Read coverage stops 3 residues before the CDR3 terminus; the germline J gene supplies the remainder. The sample contains more than one DNA sequence encoding this CDR3. The gene calls are TRBV20-1 and TRBJ2-3; 11 bases fit TRBD2. CDR1 and CDR2 from the germline V gene are DFQATT and SNEGSKA (reference sequence). This CDR3 is built from 15 residues. The trim removed 3 bases at V and 3 bases at J, leaving 5 bases unmatched. The sequenced CDR3 bases are TGCAGTGCTAGTGGGCTAGCGGGGGGAACAGATACG. Protein: CSASGLAGGTDT. The full CDR3 protein reads CSASGLAGGTDTQYF.

In the case of this clone: Sequencing ends 3 residues short of the CDR3 end; the germline J gene provides the rest. The V and J genes are TRBV20-1 and TRBJ1-5; tentative D call: TRBD1 (6 bases). Germline-derived CDR1 and CDR2 are DFQATT and SNEGSKA (reference sequence). Deletions cut 6 bases from V and 0 bases from J, with 15 bases between. The CDR3 length is 15 residues. Here the CDR3 reads CSASDSLYSNQPQHF. The DNA read from the CDR3 is TGCAGTGCGTCGGACAGCCTTTATAGCAATCAGCCC.